The 11 T cell receptor beta chains reported below all come from one sample, sequenced in a study of T cells in Graves' hyperthyroidism and ophthalmopathy. It was RNA transcripts that yielded the amplified TCR beta CDR3 regions. Using the HTBI primer set, a first-round RT-PCR was run on the TCR CDR3. One entry per CDR3 protein, called by TCRdb with MiXCR from the multiplex PCR reads. The table lists some 740,000 distinct CDR3 sequences, 11% to 15% of them singletons. What was sequenced was blood. The receptors were gathered from a woman under 30 with Graves' hyperthyroidism.

This clonotype was found many times. The rearrangement joins TRBV28 to TRBJ2-7; the D is unclear. The CDR3 is 14 amino acids. Germline V lookup: CDR1 MDHEN, CDR2 SYDVKM. The germline V and J ends were trimmed by 5 bases and 5 bases, with 16 bases remaining between them. The CDR3 bases are TGTGCCAGCAGTACGCGTCCGGCCGAGCACGAGCAGTACTTC. Translation gives CASSTRPAEHEQYF.

In its sample, this clonotype was seen many times. The chain uses TRBV6-2 or TRBV6-3 and TRBJ2-1; maybe TRBD2 (6 bases). Per the germline V gene, CDR1 is MNHEY and CDR2 is SVGEGT. The CDR3 contains 15 residues. V lost 4 bases and J 0 bases, leaving 10 bases between the germline ends. The CDR3 DNA reads as TGTGCCAGCAGTTGGGGGGAGATCTCCTACAATGAGCAGTTCTTC. Amino acid sequence: CASSWGEISYNEQFF.

The chain uses TRBV6-1 and TRBJ1-6; possible D gene TRBD1, 5 bases. CDR1 is MNHNS and CDR2 is SASEGT in the germline V gene. The length of the CDR3 is 14 residues. The V gene lost 0 bases and the J gene lost 10 bases, with 10 bases spanning the gap. CDR3 nucleotides: TGTGCCAGCAGTGAAGCTGGGACCCTCTCACCCCTCCACTTT. Translating gives CASSEAGTLSPLHF.

There are many counts of this clonotype. The chain carries TRBV10-3 and TRBJ1-1; a possible D gene is TRBD1 (5 bases). Germline CDR1 and CDR2: ENHRY and SYGVKD. CDR3 length: 13 residues. Deletions cut 4 bases from V and 2 bases from J, with 8 bases between. The DNA of the CDR3 is TGTGCCATCAGTGGACAGACAAACACTGAAGCTTTCTTT. It encodes CAISGQTNTEAFF.

This clonotype came up many times. The chain is built from TRBV6-1 and TRBJ2-7; 11 bases agree with TRBD1. The CDR3 extends over 15 amino acids. CDR1 is MNHNS, CDR2 SASEGT, per germline. V trimming: 7 bases; J trimming: 5 bases; junction bases outside the gene matches: 10. In DNA, the CDR3 is TGTGCCAGCATAGCCTCCGGGACAGGGGGAGACGAGCAGTACTTC. It encodes CASIASGTGGDEQYF.

This clonotype was detected many times. V gene TRBV3-1 combines with J gene TRBJ2-2; possibly TRBD1 or TRBD2 for D (5 bases each). Trimming cost V 6 bases and J 8 bases, with 13 bases left between them. Per the germline V gene, CDR1 is LGHDT and CDR2 is YNNKEL (reference sequence). This CDR3 comprises 13 residues. In DNA, the CDR3 is TGTGCCAGCAGTCTGACGGGACCGGGGGAGCTGTTTTTT. Protein sequence: CASSLTGPGELFF.

V and J are TRBV30 and TRBJ2-1; D remains ambiguous. CDR1 is GTSNPN, CDR2 SVGIG, per germline (reference sequence). The germline V and J ends were trimmed by 0 bases and 5 bases, with 11 bases remaining between them. This CDR3 spans 14 amino acids. Here the CDR3 DNA reads TGTGCCTGGAGTGTACTACTGACCAACAATGAGCAGTTCTTC. Translating gives CAWSVLLTNNEQFF.

This clonotype was recorded many times. V gene TRBV18 combines with J gene TRBJ2-7; TRBD1 might be the D (5 bases). This CDR3 comprises 15 residues. The V end was cut by 2 bases, the J end by 0 bases, with 11 bases between. Germline CDR1 reads KGHSH; CDR2 reads LQKENI. The CDR3 loop is CASSPGQGGSYEQYF. CDR3 coding DNA: TGTGCCAGCTCACCAGGGCAGGGTGGCTCCTACGAGCAGTACTTC.

Many counts were recorded for this clonotype. The chain joins TRBV14 to TRBJ2-7; 10 bases are shared with TRBD1. Germline trimming cut 4 bases from V and 4 bases from J; bases unmatched to any gene: 7. The germline V gene encodes CDR1 SGHDN and CDR2 FVKESK. The CDR3 is 15 amino acids. The CDR3: CASSLPGTGVYEQYF. The CDR3 DNA is TGTGCCAGCAGCCTCCCCGGGACAGGGGTTTACGAGCAGTACTTC.

The chain uses TRBV10-1 and TRBJ1-6; the D is unclear. CDR1 is WNHNN, CDR2 SYGVQD, per germline (reference sequence). V shed 8 bases and J shed 8 bases, with 13 bases lying between them. The length of the CDR3 is 13 residues. This CDR3 is CASSARWDSPLHF. The CDR3 nucleotides are TGCGCCAGCTCGGCCCGGTGGGATTCACCCCTCCACTTT.

This clonotype has ten or more counts. A much larger clone sits a single nucleotide away, making a read error possible. This CDR3 reads CASSKETQYF. The CDR3 nucleotides read TGTGCCAGCAGCAAAGAGACCCAGTACTTC. The gene calls are TRBV28 and TRBJ2-5; D call uncertain. The germline gives CDR1 MDHEN, CDR2 SYDVKM. V dropped 6 bases and J dropped 3 bases, with 2 bases sitting between them. This CDR3 region has 10 residues.